The entry that follows covers one TCR beta chain sequence. This clone has just one count. The antigen it recognizes is unknown. Base-call qualities are not available, and no considerably larger clone is one nucleotide away. Explained via the paper, the time point label denotes: pre-transplant. Unstimulated PBMCs, after thawing, were stained for CD3, CD4 and CD8 and then FACS-sorted into CD3+CD4+ and CD3+CD8+ populations. All 8 studied subjects were randomized to withdrawal of immunosuppression. The Qiagen DNeasy Blood and Tissue Kit was used to isolate genomic DNA. The record originates from a study of T cell clones after liver transplantation (dated by TCRdb to the late 2010s). Broadly, across the study: The samples were obtained from ITN030ST, a randomized trial that attempted immunosuppression withdrawal within 2 years after liver transplantation. Donor-reactive T cell clones were identified by TCRbeta sequencing following a pre-transplant mixed lymphocyte reaction and were subsequently tracked in post-transplant blood. Third party-reactive TCRbeta sequences from pre-transplant MLRs were also identified as an antigen-independent comparator for donor-reactive sequences. Of the eight recipients, a few were HCV-positive, while the remaining recipients had been transplanted for non-autoimmune, non-viral indications. The subjects received no induction therapy and were kept on standard immunosuppression until randomization at 12-24 months post-transplant. Tolerance was defined as complete immunosuppression withdrawal for at least one year with no rise in liver enzymes beyond twice the upper limit of normal. Blood samples were collected pre-transplant, pre-randomization before withdrawal, and post-randomization after either complete withdrawal or failed withdrawal. A cohort of 8 liver transplant recipients was studied, of whom 3 were classified as tolerant and 5 as non-tolerant. Broader findings and caveats from the paper: Circulating donor-reactive CD4 TCRbeta sequences fell significantly post-transplant in most of the 8 subjects, irrespective of tolerance or HCV status. Because no allograft tissue specimens were available, donor-reactive T cells may have migrated into the graft instead of being deleted. Conclusions were preliminary, limited by small, heterogeneous patient numbers and non-standardized post-transplant time points. In two subjects, low numbers of available donor cells limited the measurable donor-reactive repertoire. When repertoire turnover was taken into account, detection of donor-reactive sequences was significantly reduced in 7 of 8 subjects for CD4 and in 8 of 8 subjects for CD8. Donor-reactive sequences declined more than third party-reactive ones, suggesting partial antigen-specific deletion unrelated to withdrawal success.

Frozen genomic DNA underwent high-throughput TCRbeta CDR3 sequencing by immunoSEQ, including PCR amplification, mapping, bias correction and internal controls. The source study handled its data this way. Only productive rearrangements were retained, and each unique TCRbeta sequence was defined by its CDR3 nucleotide sequence together with its V and J gene. Donor-reactive sequences required at least 5-fold expansion in CFSE-low cells versus unstimulated pre-transplant cells and at least 0.01% frequency. Minimum frequency thresholds were set for each subject based on the unstimulated sample with the lowest template count, ensuring at least 90% detection power. Jensen-Shannon divergence between the top 1000 TCRbeta sequences post- versus pre-transplant served as the measure of repertoire turnover. Two-sided Fisher's exact tests were used to test for changes in the detection of donor-reactive sequences. TCRdb obtained this table from immuneACCESS and retained in-frame rearrangements with V and J assigned. These tables miss some clones; where compared with another copy, unresolved V genes account for less than half of the shortfall, and the remainder is unexplained. That table is the source of V, J and clone size, and D and trimming were worked out from the DNA. The sample table records tens of thousands of clones; around 75% of these occur just once. The ten largest clones capture about 15% of the sample.

Its CDR3 holds 14 amino acids, cysteine through phenylalanine. Only the CDR3 DNA stays, 42 bases, in frame from base 1. The CDR1 and CDR2 encoded by the germline V gene (reference sequence) are SGHKS and YYEKEE. The V end loses 5 bases and the J end loses 3 bases, and a stretch of 14 bases separates them. Sequenced material: CD4+ T cells from blood, taken before liver transplant. The TCR comes from a human donor who received a liver transplant. The sequence links TRBV5-5 to TRBJ1-2; TRBD1 is a weak D gene call, 5 bases matching. The DNA sequence is as follows: TGTGCCAGCAGAGCCAGGGCAGAGCACTATGGCTACACCTTC. Its amino acids are CASRARAEHYGYTF.